This T cell receptor (beta chain) was sequenced for a study of blood T cells in healthy people across ages. Study-level findings and limits: A roughly linear fall in TCR beta diversity per million T cells was seen with increasing age. Higher diversity and more naive CD4+ cells were features of long-lived donors, compared to aged donors.

Primers used in a second PCR of roughly 6 to 11 cycles were a sample-barcoded 5' primer and a J-beta primer mix. Via MiXCR, TCRdb re-called the 5' RACE reads, giving one row per CDR3 protein. The sample comprises 350,000 to 450,000 distinct CDR3 sequences, 45% to 65% of which are singletons, and 51% rests with the top ten. Germline V CDR1 and CDR2: SGHTA, FQGNSA. CDR3 length: 13 amino acids. V lost 6 bases and J lost 5, with 14 bases in between. In regard to this clonotype: The antigen remains undetermined.

Peripheral blood from each donor was collected in a volume of approximately 10 milliliters. PBMCs numbering at least 6 million were isolated per sample. The TCR sequence derives from a man in his 60s in good health. What was sequenced was blood. This chain links TRBV7-2 with TRBJ2-7; possibly TRBD2 for D (5 bases). This CDR3 is CASSLGLADEQYF. The CDR3 nucleotides are TGTGCCAGCAGTCTAGGCCTAGCCGACGAGCAGTACTTC.